These T cell receptor beta chains were read from a single sample in a study of CD8+CD57+ T cells in acquired aplastic anemia. TCRdb reprocessed the reads with MiXCR, giving one entry per CDR3 protein. The sample consists of just over 450,000 distinct CDR3 sequences, about a third of them appearing once. Sequencing input: sorted CD4+, CD8+, or CD8+CD57+ T cells (not recorded which) from PBMCs. These receptors were collected from a human donor with aplastic anemia. The CDR3 runs from the conserved cysteine through the conserved F or W. D genes are given only for firm matches. Clone size is shown for a subset of rows, as once, few, many or a class of expanded clone.

TRBJ2-7 TRBV2 TRBD2 many CASSEASRAGGEQYF TGTGCCAGCAGTGAAGCCTCAAGGGCGGGAGGCGAGCAGTACTTC
TRBJ2-2 TRBV11-2 - - CASSLQRATNTGELFF TGTGCCAGCAGCTTACAGCGGGCGACGAACACCGGGGAGCTGTTTTTT
TRBJ1-1 TRBV29-1 - - CSVAGRGNTEAFF TGCAGCGTTGCCGGCAGGGGGAACACTGAAGCTTTCTTT
TRBJ2-1 TRBV9 - - CASSQKGVHEQFF TGTGCCAGCAGCCAAAAGGGGGTCCATGAGCAGTTCTTC
TRBJ1-2 TRBV5-1 - many CASSSLGNGYTF TGCGCCAGCAGCTCCCTGGGGAACGGCTACACCTTC
TRBJ2-7 TRBV6-5 TRBD2 few CASSNGGCEQYF TGTGCCAGCAGTAACGGGGGGTGCGAGCAGTACTTC
TRBJ2-2 TRBV3-1 - - CASSQLVAQNTGELFF TGTGCCAGCAGCCAATTAGTAGCGCAGAACACCGGGGAGCTGTTTTTT
TRBJ2-1 TRBV5-4 - - CASSFLWDIDNEQFF TGTGCCAGCAGCTTCCTTTGGGACATCGACAATGAGCAGTTCTTC
TRBJ2-7 TRBV2 - - CASSPDQSYEQYF TGTGCCAGCTCACCGGATCAGTCGTACGAGCAGTACTTC
TRBJ2-5 TRBV5-1 TRBD1 - CASSQGQIQETQYF TGCGCCAGCAGCCAGGGACAGATACAAGAGACCCAGTACTTC
TRBJ1-2 TRBV2 - - CASSELGPGYTF TGTGCCAGCAGTGAACTGGGTCCTGGCTACACCTTC
TRBJ2-1 TRBV15 - many CATSRRRIPETDEQFF TGTGCCACCAGCAGGAGGAGGATTCCAGAAACTGATGAGCAGTTCTTC
TRBJ1-2 TRBV12-3/TRBV12-4 - many CASSLAQRTGYTF TGTGCCAGCAGTTTAGCGCAGAGGACCGGCTACACCTTC
TRBJ1-3 TRBV7-8 - - CASSLGVKGNTIYF TGTGCCAGCAGCTTAGGGGTAAAAGGAAACACCATATATTTT
TRBJ2-5 TRBV9 - many CASSVGTRNLETQYF TGTGCCAGCAGCGTCGGGACACGGAATTTGGAGACCCAGTACTTC
TRBJ2-1 TRBV4-2 - - CASSQDNGQSEQFF TGTGCCAGCAGCCAGGATAACGGACAGTCAGAGCAGTTCTTC
TRBJ1-5 TRBV15 - few CAWSGGLNQPQHF TGTGCCTGGAGTGGGGGACTGAATCAGCCCCAGCATTTT
TRBJ1-2 TRBV2 TRBD1 - CASRSHNQGVNYGYTF TGTGCCAGCAGGAGTCACAATCAGGGGGTTAACTATGGCTACACCTTC
TRBJ2-5 TRBV24-1 - many CATSEQRYGGETQYF TGTGCCACCAGTGAGCAGAGGTATGGGGGAGAGACCCAGTACTTC
TRBJ2-2 TRBV20-1 - - CSARDRLRDRTGELFF TGCAGTGCTAGAGATCGTCTGCGGGATAGAACCGGGGAGCTGTTTTTT
TRBJ2-5 TRBV7-6 TRBD2 many CASSSVAGGQETQYF TGTGCCAGCAGCTCAGTAGCGGGGGGGCAAGAGACCCAGTACTTC
TRBJ1-1 TRBV7-8 - - CAGSTQTGFHTEAFF TGTGCCGGCAGCACCCAAACAGGGTTCCACACTGAAGCTTTCTTT
TRBJ2-7 TRBV6-5 - - CASSNIKAYEQYF TGTGCCAGCAGTAACATCAAAGCCTACGAGCAGTACTTC
TRBJ2-2 TRBV20-1 - - CSARLPRTTGELFF TGCAGTGCTAGACTCCCTAGGACCACCGGGGAGCTGTTTTTT
TRBJ1-1 TRBV20-1 - - CSASRVGTEAFF TGCAGTGCTAGTCGGGTGGGCACTGAAGCTTTCTTT
TRBJ1-5 TRBV2 - many CASSESRGGQPQHF TGTGCCAGCAGTGAATCTCGGGGGGGGCAGCCCCAGCATTTT
TRBJ2-7 TRBV20-1 - many CSAMLSGYEQYF TGCAGTGCTATGCTCTCTGGTTACGAGCAGTACTTC
TRBJ1-4 TRBV6-5 - - CASSYSRGGGIEKLFF TGTGCCAGCAGTTACTCGAGAGGGGGTGGGATTGAAAAACTGTTTTTT
TRBJ1-1 TRBV9 - many CASSVGTRGTEAFF TGTGCCAGCAGCGTAGGGACCAGGGGCACTGAAGCTTTCTTT
TRBJ1-3 TRBV7-6 - few CASTPSREYGNTIYF TGTGCCAGCACCCCATCGCGGGAGTATGGAAACACCATATATTTT
TRBJ2-7 TRBV24-1 - - CATSVESGDEQYF TGTGCCACCAGCGTTGAATCCGGGGACGAGCAGTACTTC
TRBJ2-2 TRBV6-1 - many CASAASGTGELFF TGTGCCAGCGCCGCCTCAGGCACCGGGGAGCTGTTTTTT
TRBJ2-7 TRBV12-1 - - CASSFSGVNEQYF TGTGCCAGCAGCTTCTCGGGTGTCAATGAGCAGTACTTC
TRBJ2-5 TRBV9 - few CASSVSGGVMQETQYF TGTGCCAGCAGCGTAAGCGGCGGGGTAATGCAAGAGACCCAGTACTTC
TRBJ1-1 TRBV19 - many CASSMRGWGAFF TGTGCCAGTAGTATGAGGGGTTGGGGAGCTTTCTTT
TRBJ2-2 TRBV2 - - CASSYSYRENTGELFF TGTGCCAGCAGTTATTCGTACAGGGAGAACACCGGGGAGCTGTTTTTT
TRBJ2-7 TRBV29-1 - few CSVSEPIEQYF TGCAGCGTCTCCGAACCCATCGAGCAGTACTTC
TRBJ1-4 TRBV6-5 - - CASSYLKGRTLNERLFF TGTGCCAGCAGTTATCTGAAGGGACGAACCCTTAATGAAAGACTGTTTTTT
TRBJ2-3 TRBV19 TRBD2 few CASSISSGSWSTDTQYF TGTGCCAGTAGTATCTCTAGCGGGAGTTGGAGCACAGATACGCAGTATTTT
TRBJ2-5 TRBV20-1 TRBD2 few CSARTGGTQYF TGCAGTGCTAGGACGGGAGGGACCCAGTACTTC
TRBJ1-3 TRBV6-1 - - CASSDIRGDTGNTIYF TGTGCCAGCAGTGATATCCGAGGAGACACTGGAAACACCATATATTTT
TRBJ2-5 TRBV20-1 - few CSTLRGQKETQYF TGCAGTACCCTCCGTGGACAAAAAGAGACCCAGTACTTC